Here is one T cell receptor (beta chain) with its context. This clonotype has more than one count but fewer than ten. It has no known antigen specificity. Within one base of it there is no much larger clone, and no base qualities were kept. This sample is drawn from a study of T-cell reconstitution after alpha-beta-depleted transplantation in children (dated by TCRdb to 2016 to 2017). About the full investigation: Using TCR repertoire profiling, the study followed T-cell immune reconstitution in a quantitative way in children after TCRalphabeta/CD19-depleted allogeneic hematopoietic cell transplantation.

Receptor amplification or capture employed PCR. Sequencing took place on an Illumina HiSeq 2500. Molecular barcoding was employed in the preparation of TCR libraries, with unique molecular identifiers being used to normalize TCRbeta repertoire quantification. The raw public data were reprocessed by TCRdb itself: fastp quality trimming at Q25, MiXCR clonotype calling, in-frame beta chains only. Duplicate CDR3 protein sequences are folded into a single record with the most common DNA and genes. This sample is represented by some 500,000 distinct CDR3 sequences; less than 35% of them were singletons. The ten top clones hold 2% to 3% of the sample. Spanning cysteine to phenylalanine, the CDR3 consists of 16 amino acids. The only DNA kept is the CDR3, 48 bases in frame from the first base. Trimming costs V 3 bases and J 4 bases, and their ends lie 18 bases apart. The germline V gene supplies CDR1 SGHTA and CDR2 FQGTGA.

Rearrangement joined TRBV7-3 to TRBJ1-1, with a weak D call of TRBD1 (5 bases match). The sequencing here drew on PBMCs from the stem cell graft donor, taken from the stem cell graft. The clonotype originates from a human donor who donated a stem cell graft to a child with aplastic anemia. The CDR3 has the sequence CASSLNAGVIGTEAFF. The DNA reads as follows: TGTGCCAGCAGCTTGAACGCGGGGGTCATTGGCACTGAAGCTTTCTTT.